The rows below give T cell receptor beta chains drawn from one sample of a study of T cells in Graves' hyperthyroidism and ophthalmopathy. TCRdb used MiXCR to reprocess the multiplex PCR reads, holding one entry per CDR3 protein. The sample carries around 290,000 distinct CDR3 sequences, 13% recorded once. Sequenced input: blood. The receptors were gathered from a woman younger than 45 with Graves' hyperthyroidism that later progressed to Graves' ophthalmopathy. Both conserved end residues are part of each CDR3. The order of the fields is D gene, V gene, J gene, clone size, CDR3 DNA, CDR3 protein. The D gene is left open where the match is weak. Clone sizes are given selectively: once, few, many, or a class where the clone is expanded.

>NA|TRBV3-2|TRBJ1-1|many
TGTGCCAGCAGCTACAGGGGAAGAGGCACTGAAGCTTTCTTT
CASSYRGRGTEAFF
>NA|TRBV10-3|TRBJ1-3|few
TGTGCCATCAGTGGGACGGTATTCTCTGGAAACACCATATATTTT
CAISGTVFSGNTIYF
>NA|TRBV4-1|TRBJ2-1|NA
TGCGCCAGCAGCCAAGATCAGGATGAGGAGCAGTTCTTC
CASSQDQDEEQFF
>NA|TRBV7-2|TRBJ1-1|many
TGTGCCAGCACTCGGCAGGGGACTGAAGCTTTCTTT
CASTRQGTEAFF
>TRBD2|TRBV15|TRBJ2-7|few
TGTGCCACCGGGGATGGGGGGGTCCACGAGCAGTACTTC
CATGDGGVHEQYF
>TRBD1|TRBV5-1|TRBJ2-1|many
TGCGCCAGCAGCCAGGGACAGGGAAAAAACAATGAGCAGTTCTTC
CASSQGQGKNNEQFF
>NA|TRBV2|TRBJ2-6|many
TGTGCCAGTGCCTACGGGGGCTCTGGGGCCAACGTCCTGACTTTC
CASAYGGSGANVLTF
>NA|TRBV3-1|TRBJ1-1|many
TGTGCCAGCAGCCAACCAACAACTTCCCACACTGAAGCTTTCTTT
CASSQPTTSHTEAFF
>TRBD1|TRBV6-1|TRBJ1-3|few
TGTGCCAGCAGCCGGGAACAGGGGGCGAAGGGAAACACCATATATTTT
CASSREQGAKGNTIYF
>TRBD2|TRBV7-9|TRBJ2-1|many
TGTGCCAGCAGCTTTATTATAGCGGGAGACTACAATGAGCAGTTCTTC
CASSFIIAGDYNEQFF
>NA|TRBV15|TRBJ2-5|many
TGTGCCACCAGCAGAGCCCGGCTTACCGAAGAGACCCAGTACTTC
CATSRARLTEETQYF
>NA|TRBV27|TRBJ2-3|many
TGTGCCAGCAGTTTCCCCAGCTCAGATACGCAGTATTTT
CASSFPSSDTQYF
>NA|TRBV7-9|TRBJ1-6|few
TGTGCCAGCAGCTTAGCAAGCACAGAGAGCTCCTATAATTCACCCCTCCACTTT
CASSLASTESSYNSPLHF
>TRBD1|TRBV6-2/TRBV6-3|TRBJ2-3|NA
TGTGCCAGCACGGACAGGGGGCCCTCTAGCACAGATACGCAGTATTTT
CASTDRGPSSTDTQYF
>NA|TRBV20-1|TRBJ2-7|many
TGCAGTGCCAGGAGAATACTCACCTACGAGCAGTACTTC
CSARRILTYEQYF
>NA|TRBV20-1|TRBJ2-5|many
TGCAGTGCTGATCTGGGGGTGAAAGAGACCCAGTACTTC
CSADLGVKETQYF
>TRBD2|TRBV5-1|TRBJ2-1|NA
TGCGCCAGCAGCCTCTCTAGCGGGGGGGCCTCGGATGAGCAGTTCTTC
CASSLSSGGASDEQFF
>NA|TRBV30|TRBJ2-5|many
TGTGCCTGGAGTGTCCGCCGCCAAGAGACCCAGTACTTC
CAWSVRRQETQYF
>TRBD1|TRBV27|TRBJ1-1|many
TGTGCCAGCAGTTCGGCGACAGGGGGCGCGTCTGAAGCTTTCTTT
CASSSATGGASEAFF
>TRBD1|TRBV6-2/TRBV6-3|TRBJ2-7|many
TGTGCCAGCACCGGGACAGGGCTGAGAAGGCAGTACTTC
CASTGTGLRRQYF
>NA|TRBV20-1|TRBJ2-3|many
TGCAGTGCTAGAGATCTGGGTTGGGGGAACACAGATACGCAGTATTTT
CSARDLGWGNTDTQYF
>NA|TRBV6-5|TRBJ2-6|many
TGTGCCAGCAGTTACTCGAAGGGGGGAATAAGCTCTGGGGCCAACGTCCTGACTTTC
CASSYSKGGISSGANVLTF
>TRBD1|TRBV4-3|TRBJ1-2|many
TGCGCCAGCAGCCAAGATGGACAGGGGAGCGGCTACACCTTC
CASSQDGQGSGYTF
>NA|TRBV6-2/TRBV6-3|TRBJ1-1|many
TGTGCCAGCACCCCCGGCACTGAAGCTTTCTTT
CASTPGTEAFF
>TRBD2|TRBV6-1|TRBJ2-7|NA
TGTGCCAGCAAAGCGGGAGGCTACGAGCAGTACTTC
CASKAGGYEQYF
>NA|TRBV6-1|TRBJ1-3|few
TGTGCCAGCTCCCCGGCAGGAAATATCTATGGAAACACCATATATTTT
CASSPAGNIYGNTIYF
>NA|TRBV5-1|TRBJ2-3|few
TGCGCCAGCAGCTTGGGGAGTAGCTTCATCCCAGATACGCAGTATTTT
CASSLGSSFIPDTQYF
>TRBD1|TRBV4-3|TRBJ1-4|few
TGCGCCAGCAGCCAAGATTTAGGACAGGGGGCAGGGAAACTGTTTTTT
CASSQDLGQGAGKLFF
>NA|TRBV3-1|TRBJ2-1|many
TGTGCCAGCAGCCTCGGTGAGGAGCAGTTCTTC
CASSLGEEQFF
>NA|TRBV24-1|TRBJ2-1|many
TGTGCCACCAGTGACCGGACAGTTGAGCAGTTCTTC
CATSDRTVEQFF
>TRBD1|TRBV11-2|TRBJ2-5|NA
TGCGCCAGCAGCCAGGGGGTACAGGGGTGGAGGGAGACCCAGTACTTC
CASSQGVQGWRETQYF
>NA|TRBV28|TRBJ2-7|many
TGTGCCAGCAGCCGACACCATTTGCGTTTGATGAGCTCCTACGAGCAGTACTTC
CASSRHHLRLMSSYEQYF
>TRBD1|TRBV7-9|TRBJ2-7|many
TGTGCCAGCAGCCCCTATAGGACACAGGGGGATCCCTACGAGCAGTACTTC
CASSPYRTQGDPYEQYF
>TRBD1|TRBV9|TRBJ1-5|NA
TGTGCCAGCAGCAAAGGACAGGGTGAGGGCAATCAGTCCCAGCATTTT
CASSKGQGEGNQSQHF
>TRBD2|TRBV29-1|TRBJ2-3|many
TGCAGCGTTGACGGGCTAGCGGGAGCAGATACGCAGTATTTT
CSVDGLAGADTQYF
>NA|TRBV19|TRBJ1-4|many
TGTGCCAGTAAATCGTTCGAGGGTGAAAAACTGTTTTTT
CASKSFEGEKLFF
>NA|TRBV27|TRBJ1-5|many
TGTGCCAGCCGGGGACCGTATAGCAATCAGCCCCAGCATTTT
CASRGPYSNQPQHF
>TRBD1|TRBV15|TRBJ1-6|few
TGTGCCACCAGCAGAGAGCCGGGACAGGTTAATTCACCCCTCCACTTT
CATSREPGQVNSPLHF
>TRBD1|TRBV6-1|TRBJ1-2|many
TGTGCCACCGGACAGGGTAGAGATGGCTACACCTTC
CATGQGRDGYTF
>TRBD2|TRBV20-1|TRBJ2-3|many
TGCAGTGCTAGAGAGCCTAGCGGGGGACCAGATACGCAGTATTTT
CSAREPSGGPDTQYF
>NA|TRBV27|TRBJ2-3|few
TGTGCCAGCAGTTTATTAACTGGGCTTGCAGATACGCAGTATTTT
CASSLLTGLADTQYF
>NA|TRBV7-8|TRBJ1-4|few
TGTGCCAGCAGCTTACAAGGGGCAGCAACTAATGAAAAACTGTTTTTT
CASSLQGAATNEKLFF
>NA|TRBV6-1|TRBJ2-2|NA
TGTGCCAGCAGTGTTACAATCACCGGGGAGCTGTTTTTT
CASSVTITGELFF
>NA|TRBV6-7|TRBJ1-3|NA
TGTGCCAGCAGTTACCCAGACAGGCCCGTCTCTGGAAACACCATATATTTT
CASSYPDRPVSGNTIYF
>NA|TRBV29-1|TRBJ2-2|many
TGCAGCGTAGAACCGGGACACTCGCCCGGGGAGCTGTTTTTT
CSVEPGHSPGELFF
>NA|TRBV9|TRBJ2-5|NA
TGTGCCAGCAGCTTTACCCCAGGGGCCGAGACCCAGTACTTC
CASSFTPGAETQYF
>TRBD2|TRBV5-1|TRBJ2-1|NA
TGCGCCAGCAGCCAAGGGACTAGCCCTTTAAATGAGCAGTTCTTC
CASSQGTSPLNEQFF
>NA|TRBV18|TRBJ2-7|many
TGTGCCAGCTCACCAGACAGGACATACGAGCAGTACTTC
CASSPDRTYEQYF
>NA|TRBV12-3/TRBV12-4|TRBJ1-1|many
TGTGCCAGCAGTGGGCAGGCGGTGGCTGAAGCTTTCTTT
CASSGQAVAEAFF